This entry lists 23 T cell receptor beta chains sequenced from one sample in a study of CD8 T cells in ankylosing spondylitis. TCRdb processed the 5' RACE reads anew with MiXCR; each CDR3 protein has one entry. The profile shows about 330,000 distinct CDR3 sequences, roughly 8% of them singletons. The antigens for these receptors are not known. Findings of the study overall: Blood of patients with ankylosing spondylitis appeared to be characterized by a TCR beta motif of seven or eight highly homologous variants.

Material: blood, either unsorted or a sorted T cell fraction (not recorded which). These receptors were taken from a male donor with ankylosing spondylitis.

Many counts were recorded for this clonotype. V and J are TRBV4-1 and TRBJ2-3; tentatively, D is TRBD2 (6 bases). Germline assignment: CDR1 MGHRA and CDR2 YSYEKL. Trimming removed 1 base at V and 2 bases at J, with 13 bases between. CDR3 size: 16 residues. Written as DNA, the CDR3 is TGCGCCAGCAGCCAAGTGATGACTAGGCACACAGATACGCAGTATTTT. This codes for CASSQVMTRHTDTQYF.

The V gene is TRBV19, the J gene TRBJ2-7, with 7 positions matching TRBD1. The germline V gene encodes CDR1 LNHDA and CDR2 SQIVND (reference sequence). The trim removed 0 bases at V and 7 bases at J, leaving 21 bases unmatched. The CDR3 has 19 amino acids. The CDR3 protein is CASSIDPARPTGNRREQYF. The CDR3 DNA reads as TGTGCCAGTAGTATAGATCCAGCAAGACCGACAGGGAACCGCCGGGAGCAGTACTTC.

This clonotype has a count of ten or more. The chain joins TRBV29-1 to TRBJ2-4; TRBD1 aligns across 7 bases. With 1 base clipped from V and 4 bases from J, the junction kept 1 base outside the gene matches. Germline V gene sequence: CDR1 SQVTM, CDR2 ANQGSEA. CDR3 length: 13 amino acids. For the CDR3, the DNA is TGCAGCGTTGAAGGGGGACAGAAAAACATTCAGTACTTC. As protein: CSVEGGQKNIQYF.

This clonotype was picked up a small number of times. This chain connects TRBV10-3 to TRBJ2-7; D is ambiguous. V was shortened by 6 bases and J by 2 bases, with 8 bases between the two germline ends. CDR3 length equals 12 residues. Looked up from germline, CDR1 is ENHRY and CDR2 is SYGVKD. CDR3 residues: CAIRGWTYEQYF. The DNA for the CDR3 is TGTGCCATCAGGGGGTGGACCTACGAGCAGTACTTC.

This clonotype was found many times. V is TRBV3-1 and J is TRBJ2-3; 7 nucleotides agree with TRBD1. Germline trimming cut 2 bases from V and 0 bases from J; bases unmatched to any gene: 5. Germline-derived CDR1 and CDR2 are LGHDT and YNNKEL (reference sequence). The CDR3 consists of 16 residues. The CDR3 nucleotides are TGTGCCAGCAGCCAATTGGGGGACAGAAGCACAGATACGCAGTATTTT. Its translation: CASSQLGDRSTDTQYF.

The chain has TRBV3-1 and TRBJ2-1; 15 bases fit TRBD2. The CDR3 spans 18 residues. Trimming took 4 bases from V and 8 from J; bases not matched to a gene: 12. Germline V gives CDR1 LGHDT, CDR2 YNNKEL (reference sequence). CDR3 nucleotides: TGTGCCAGCAGCCGTGGACTAGCGGGAGGGCCTAGGTTGGATGAGCAGTTCTTC. As protein: CASSRGLAGGPRLDEQFF.

The chain links TRBV29-1 to TRBJ2-3; 14 bases map to TRBD2. The length of the CDR3 is 16 residues. Trimming removed 6 bases from V and 3 bases from J; junction bases left unmatched: 8. Germline V gene sequence: CDR1 SQVTM, CDR2 ANQGSEA. The CDR3 nucleotides are TGCAGCGTGGCTGGGACTAGCGGGAGAGAGACAGATACGCAGTATTTT. Its protein is CSVAGTSGRETDTQYF.

This clonotype occurred many times. The V and J genes are TRBV27 and TRBJ2-1, with 10 bases lining up with TRBD2. CDR1 is MNHEY, CDR2 SMNVEV, per germline (reference sequence). V dropped 4 bases and J dropped 0; count of bases not matched to a gene: 3. This CDR3 region has 16 residues. The CDR3 spells CASSSPSGSSYNEQFF. As DNA, the CDR3 is TGTGCCAGCAGTTCCCCTAGCGGGAGCTCCTACAATGAGCAGTTCTTC.

This sequence joins TRBV4-2 and TRBJ1-1; D remains unclear. This CDR3 contains 14 residues. V lost 3 bases, J lost 1 base, and 9 bases lay in between. CDR1 and CDR2 (germline): LGHNA, YNFKEQ. CDR3 in DNA: TGTGCCAGCAGCCACAGGACGGGGAACACTGAAGCTTTCTTT. Translated: CASSHRTGNTEAFF.

The chain links TRBV20-1 to TRBJ1-4, with D perhaps TRBD1 (5 bases). From germline, CDR1 is DFQATT and CDR2 SNEGSKA (reference sequence). The V end lost 0 bases, the J end lost 5 bases, and 13 bases lay between the germline ends. This CDR3 spans 15 amino acids. CDR3 DNA: TGCAGTGCTAGAGATAACCGGGACCCCAATGAAAAACTGTTTTTT. Translated: CSARDNRDPNEKLFF.

The V and J genes are TRBV11-2 and TRBJ2-6, with 10 bases that match TRBD1. Losses at the gene ends were 3 bases for V and 0 bases for J; bases not matched to a gene: 5. Germline V gives CDR1 SGHAT, CDR2 FQNNGV. CDR3 length: 18 amino acids. For the CDR3, the DNA is TGTGCCAGCAGCTTTAGACAGGGGGCCCTCTCTGGGGCCAACGTCCTGACTTTC. Translation: CASSFRQGALSGANVLTF. The full variable domain, completed using reference TRBV11-2 and TRBJ2-6, is EAGVAQSPRYKIIEKRQSVAFWCNPISGHATLYWYQQILGQGPKLLIQFQNNGVVDDSQLPKDRFSAERLKGVDSTLKIQPAKLEDSAVYLCASSFRQGALSGANVLTFGAGSRLTVL.

This clonotype was detected many times. This rearrangement joins TRBV27 to TRBJ2-7, with D maybe TRBD1 (5 bases). The CDR3 totals 13 residues. The germline V gene encodes CDR1 MNHEY and CDR2 SMNVEV (reference sequence). Trimming pared 5 bases from V and 2 bases from J, leaving 10 bases between. CDR3 residues: CASSPTETYEQYF. The DNA for the CDR3 is TGTGCCAGCAGTCCGACAGAGACCTACGAGCAGTACTTC.

This clonotype was seen a handful of times. This chain joins TRBV29-1 and TRBJ2-7, with D unresolved. Germline V lookup: CDR1 SQVTM, CDR2 ANQGSEA. V was trimmed by 2 bases and J by 5 bases, leaving 7 bases between them. There are 11 residues in the CDR3. The CDR3 DNA reads TGCAGCGTTGAATGGGTAAACGAGCAGTACTTC. Translated, it gives CSVEWVNEQYF.

This clonotype was counted many times. J is TRBJ2-3 and V is TRBV6-1, with 10 bases matching TRBD1. V gave up 7 bases and J gave up 3 bases; unmatched junction bases: 1. In germline, CDR1 is MNHNS, CDR2 SASEGT. The CDR3 is made up of 13 amino acids. CDR3 nucleotides: TGTGCCAGCAAGGGACAGGGGACAGATACGCAGTATTTT. It specifies CASKGQGTDTQYF.

The gene calls are TRBV5-5 and TRBJ1-2, with unresolved D. V lost 3 bases and J lost 2, with 17 bases in between. CDR1 and CDR2 (germline): SGHKS, YYEKEE (reference sequence). The CDR3 spans 16 residues. The CDR3: CASSSSLSALNYGYTF. CDR3 DNA sequence: TGTGCCAGCAGCTCTAGTCTCAGCGCTTTAAACTATGGCTACACCTTC.

This clonotype appeared many times. The V call is TRBV5-1, the J call TRBJ2-7, with TRBD1 identical over 9 bases. With V trimmed by 0 bases and J by 3 bases, 7 bases remained unmatched. CDR3 length: 16 residues. The V gene's germline CDR1 is SGHRS and CDR2 YFSETQ. CDR3 sequence reads: CASSLEGGTGLYEQYF. In DNA form, the CDR3 reads TGCGCCAGCAGCTTGGAGGGGGGGACAGGGCTCTACGAGCAGTACTTC.

This clonotype was observed a few times. The chain combines TRBV4-3 with TRBJ2-7; TRBD2 matches 8 bases. V shed 0 bases and J 2 bases; nucleotides not matched to a gene: 6. Germline V CDR1 and CDR2: LGHNA, YSLEER. The CDR3 is made up of 16 amino acids. CDR3 sequence reads: CASSQDSAGGTYEQYF. The CDR3 region has the DNA TGCGCCAGCAGCCAAGATAGTGCGGGGGGAACCTACGAGCAGTACTTC.

This chain uses TRBV7-2 with TRBJ2-1, with TRBD2 matching 11 bases. Germline V gives CDR1 SGHTA, CDR2 FQGNSA. Trimming cost V 5 bases and J 0 bases; bases outside gene matches: 3. The CDR3 has 16 amino acids. CDR3 nucleotides: TGTGCCAGCAGCGTCGGGACTAGCGGCTCCTACAATGAGCAGTTCTTC. Translated: CASSVGTSGSYNEQFF.

The J gene is TRBJ2-5, the V gene TRBV28; D uncertain. Germline CDR1 MDHEN, CDR2 SYDVKM. The length of the CDR3 is 10 residues. V shed 11 bases and J shed 6 bases, with 10 bases lying between them. The CDR3 DNA is TGTGCCGTTCCCCGCCAGACCCAGTACTTC. Protein: CAVPRQTQYF.

In this sample, this clonotype turned up many times. The chain carries TRBV29-1 and TRBJ2-7, with D unclear. V was cut by 3 bases and J by 3 bases, with 12 bases left in between. CDR1 is SQVTM, CDR2 ANQGSEA, per germline. The CDR3 sequence is 13 residues long. The CDR3 coding sequence is TGCAGCGTTGACGGGCAGGATTTCTACGAGCAGTACTTC. As protein: CSVDGQDFYEQYF.

This clonotype was detected only a few times. The rearrangement joins TRBV12-3 or TRBV12-4 to TRBJ2-7, with D possibly matching TRBD1 (5 bases). This CDR3 contains 15 residues. Between the trimmed V and J ends, which lost 7 bases and 3 bases, there was a span of 19 bases. CDR3 bases: TGTGCCAGCACTCCCAGTGGGCAGGGTAGCTACGAGCAGTACTTC. Its translation: CASTPSGQGSYEQYF.

The rearrangement links TRBV20-1 to TRBJ2-2, with a possible D match to TRBD2 (6 bases). Trimming pared 6 bases from V and 0 bases from J, leaving 23 bases between. In germline, CDR1 is DFQATT, CDR2 SNEGSKA (reference sequence). The CDR3 loop spans 18 amino acids. CDR3 bases: TGCAGTGCAACCCGAAGTGGGGCGGGAACCGCGAACACCGGGGAGCTGTTTTTT. Protein: CSATRSGAGTANTGELFF.

In this sample, this clonotype turned up many times. This chain connects TRBV7-3 to TRBJ2-2; no clear D. The length of the CDR3 is 15 residues. Trimming took off 5 bases at V and 4 bases at J, with 14 bases between the two ends. The germline V gene encodes CDR1 SGHTA and CDR2 FQGTGA. CDR3 amino acids: CASSESRFPTGELFF. The CDR3, as DNA: TGTGCCAGCAGCGAGTCTAGGTTTCCCACCGGGGAGCTGTTTTTT.